The 31 T cell receptor beta chains given below trace back to one sample, sequenced in a study of graft-versus-host responses after intestinal transplantation. Only in-frame clones appear in the TCRdb table, and some are missing; sequencing was by immunoSEQ multiplex PCR. The table records approximately 19,000 clones, around 76% of them present only once. Lymphocytes from graft epithelium and lamina propria were isolated. This sample comprised ileum tissue, obtained roughly 21 days after intestinal transplant. These TCRs come from a human patient who received an intestinal transplant, so some T cells may come from the graft donor.

The chain couples TRBV4-1 to TRBJ1-6; no definite D call. This CDR3 is built from 14 residues. CDR1 is MGHRA and CDR2 is YSYEKL in the germline V gene. Deletions cut 3 bases from V and 7 bases from J, with 10 bases between. In DNA form, the CDR3 reads TGCGCCAGCAGCCAGGCCGTTCCCAATTCACCCCTCCACTTT. This codes for CASSQAVPNSPLHF.

This rearrangement joins TRBV7-9 to TRBJ2-1; D gene unclear. The ends were cut back, 5 bases at V and 6 bases at J, with 8 bases in the middle. The CDR3 spans 12 residues. CDR1 and CDR2 (germline): SEHNR, FQNEAQ (reference sequence). The CDR3 is CASSPDFNEQFF. Written as DNA, the CDR3 is TGTGCCAGCAGCCCTGACTTCAATGAGCAGTTCTTC.

This clone was seen only a few times. The genes are TRBV27 and TRBJ2-1; D is ambiguous. Trimming shortened V by 5 bases and J by 4 bases, and 9 bases separated the two germline ends. Germline V gives CDR1 MNHEY, CDR2 SMNVEV (reference sequence). This CDR3 has 13 amino acids. The CDR3 sequence is CASSIRYYNEQFF. The CDR3 DNA reads as TGTGCCAGCAGTATCCGGTATTACAATGAGCAGTTCTTC.

J is TRBJ2-5 and V is TRBV5-4; possibly TRBD2 for D (6 bases). Germline values: CDR1 SGHNT, CDR2 YYREEE (reference sequence). Deletions cut 2 bases from V and 5 bases from J, with 13 bases between. CDR3 length: 14 amino acids. CDR3 sequence (DNA): TGTGCCAGCAGCTTAGGCGGGATTGGGGAGACCCAGTACTTC. It codes for CASSLGGIGETQYF. The variable domain in full, completed from reference TRBV5-4 and TRBJ2-5, reads ETGVTQSPTHLIKTRGQQVTLRCSSQSGHNTVSWYQQALGQGPQFIFQYYREEENGRGNFPPRFSGLQFPNYSSELNVNALELDDSALYLCASSLGGIGETQYFGPGTRLLVL.

CDR3 nucleotide sequence: TGTGCCAGCAGTGTCTACAGGGGAGGTGGGGAGACCCAGTACTTC. Translation gives CASSVYRGGGETQYF. The chain employs TRBV6-1 and TRBJ2-5; D is perhaps TRBD1 (7 bases). This CDR3 contains 15 residues. Trimming shortened V by 4 bases and J by 5 bases, and 17 bases separated the two germline ends. Germline V gives CDR1 MNHNS, CDR2 SASEGT.

This clone was recorded once. V usage is TRBV7-2 and J usage is TRBJ2-7, with 10 bases aligning to TRBD1. V lost 1 base to trimming and J lost 5 bases; unmatched junction nucleotides: 5. CDR3 length equals 15 residues. Germline values: CDR1 SGHTA, CDR2 FQGNSA. The CDR3 sequence: CASSLEGTGAHEQYF. The DNA for the CDR3 is TGTGCCAGCAGCTTAGAAGGGACAGGGGCGCACGAGCAGTACTTC.

The chain carries TRBV4-1 and TRBJ1-2, with TRBD1 matching 7 bases. The germline V gene encodes CDR1 MGHRA and CDR2 YSYEKL. CDR3 length: 16 residues. Losses at the gene ends were 4 bases for V and 0 bases for J; bases not matched to a gene: 8. Written as DNA, the CDR3 is TGCGCCAGCAGCCCATCACCGGACAGGACTAACTATGGCTACACCTTC. Protein: CASSPSPDRTNYGYTF.

The rearrangement links TRBV7-9 to TRBJ1-1; 7 nucleotides agree with TRBD1. The V gene end was trimmed by 2 bases and the J gene end by 7 bases; junction bases not matched to a gene: 1. The CDR3 has 12 amino acids. The V gene's germline CDR1 is SEHNR and CDR2 FQNEAQ (reference sequence). The chain's CDR3 is CASSLQGDEAFF. The CDR3 nucleotides are TGTGCCAGCAGCTTACAGGGGGATGAAGCTTTCTTT. Combining the CDR3 with reference TRBV7-9 and TRBJ1-1 gives the whole variable domain DTGVSQNPRHKITKRGQNVTFRCDPISEHNRLYWYRQTLGQGPEFLTYFQNEAQLEKSRLLSDRFSAERPKGSFSTLEIQRTEQGDSAMYLCASSLQGDEAFFGQGTRLTVV.

This clone was picked up a small number of times. This chain connects TRBV10-3 to TRBJ2-1; 8 nucleotides align to TRBD2. J lost 3 bases, V lost 8 bases, and 9 bases had no gene match. This CDR3 spans 15 amino acids. Looked up from germline, CDR1 is ENHRY and CDR2 is SYGVKD. CDR3: CAIGGGGGIYNEQFF. CDR3 DNA sequence: TGTGCCATCGGTGGGGGCGGGGGGATCTACAATGAGCAGTTCTTC.

In its sample, this clone was seen a few times. The same CDR3 arises from other DNA sequences in this sample as well. This sequence joins TRBV6-1 and TRBJ1-2; D call uncertain. Trimming removed 1 base from V and 2 bases from J, with 11 bases in between. This CDR3 has 15 residues. The germline gives CDR1 MNHNS, CDR2 SASEGT. DNA of the CDR3: TGTGCCAGCAGTGAAGTTCTGGCGGCGAACTATGGCTACACCTTC. Translation gives CASSEVLAANYGYTF.

The CDR3 here is CASSSMTVPRGNEKLFF. The CDR3 DNA reads as TGTGCCAGCAGCTCGATGACAGTTCCTCGGGGGAATGAAAAACTGTTTTTT. This rearrangement joins TRBV5-6 to TRBJ1-4; the D gene is possibly TRBD1 (5 bases). Germline CDR1 reads SGHDT; CDR2 reads YYEEEE. This CDR3 spans 17 amino acids. V shed 3 bases and J shed 5 bases, with 20 bases lying between them.

This chain uses TRBV27 with TRBJ2-7; weak D call: TRBD2 (5 bases). Germline V gives CDR1 MNHEY, CDR2 SMNVEV (reference sequence). CDR3 length: 15 residues. The V end lost 2 bases, the J end lost 2 bases, and 13 bases lay between the germline ends. CDR3 sequence reads: CASSLKTGSPYEQYF. CDR3 DNA: TGTGCCAGCAGTTTAAAGACGGGGTCCCCCTACGAGCAGTACTTC.

The chain joins TRBV7-9 to TRBJ2-1, with D maybe TRBD1 (6 bases). CDR1 and CDR2 from the germline V gene are SEHNR and FQNEAQ (reference sequence). V was shortened by 5 bases and J by 0 bases, with 11 bases between the two germline ends. The CDR3 has 15 residues. CDR3: CASSGTGSSYNEQFF. CDR3 in DNA: TGTGCCAGCAGCGGCACAGGGAGCTCCTACAATGAGCAGTTCTTC.

This rearrangement joins TRBV4-1 to TRBJ1-4, with 7 bases lining up with TRBD1. The junction had 9 bases not matched to a gene; V was cut back by 0 bases and J by 8 bases. CDR3 size: 16 residues. Germline CDR1 and CDR2: MGHRA and YSYEKL. DNA for the CDR3: TGCGCCAGCAGCCAAGATCGGAGACAGGGTAGGGAAAAACTGTTTTTT. Translating gives CASSQDRRQGREKLFF.

This sequence joins TRBV4-2 and TRBJ1-2; TRBD1 matches at 9 bases. J gave up 1 base and V 4 bases, and 4 bases lay outside the gene matches. The CDR3 has 15 amino acids. Looked up from germline, CDR1 is LGHNA and CDR2 is YNFKEQ. The CDR3 is CASSLSTGGNYGYTF. CDR3 nucleotides: TGTGCCAGCAGCCTCTCGACAGGGGGTAACTATGGCTACACCTTC.

The chain couples TRBV4-1 to TRBJ2-7; D is possibly TRBD2 (6 bases). Germline V CDR1 and CDR2: MGHRA, YSYEKL. The CDR3 is 14 residues long. V was pared by 0 bases and J by 6 bases, with 12 bases between. The CDR3 region is CASSQEYQGGEQYF. In DNA, the CDR3 is TGCGCCAGCAGCCAAGAATACCAGGGAGGCGAGCAGTACTTC.

The chain has TRBV6-5 and TRBJ2-7, with D possibly being TRBD2 (6 bases). The CDR3 has 13 amino acids. Deletions cut 4 bases from V and 4 bases from J, with 11 bases between. Germline CDR1 MNHEY, CDR2 SVGAGI. The CDR3 protein is CASSFPGAYEQYF. The CDR3 nucleotides read TGTGCCAGCAGTTTCCCGGGAGCGTACGAGCAGTACTTC.

This clone was detected only a few times. The chain joins TRBV9 to TRBJ2-3, with D maybe TRBD2 (6 bases). V lost 3 bases and J 2 bases, leaving 19 bases between the germline ends. CDR1 and CDR2 from the germline V gene are SGDLS and YYNGEE. The CDR3 length is 17 residues. The CDR3 is CASSDPHIAAYTDTQYF. The DNA of the CDR3 is TGTGCCAGCAGCGACCCCCATATAGCGGCGTACACAGATACGCAGTATTTT.

This CDR3 is CASSLEGVEQYF. The CDR3 DNA follows: TGTGCCAGCAGCTTAGAGGGGGTCGAGCAGTACTTC. V is TRBV7-6 and J is TRBJ2-7; possible D gene TRBD1, 6 bases. From germline, CDR1 is SGHVS and CDR2 FNYEAQ. The CDR3 contains 12 residues. Trimming left V 1 base short and J 6 bases short, with 7 bases between.

This clone showed up just a few times. The CDR3 region has the DNA TGCGCCAGCAGCCAAGGGGGACTAGCCGGAGATACGCAGTATTTT. Its translation is CASSQGGLAGDTQYF. The chain carries TRBV4-3 and TRBJ2-3; 9 bases match TRBD2. The CDR3 spans 15 residues. The germline gives CDR1 LGHNA, CDR2 YSLEER. J was trimmed by 5 bases and V by 1 base; bases with no gene match: 4.

The chain uses TRBV6-5 and TRBJ2-1; no definite D call. This CDR3 has 13 residues. Between the trimmed V and J ends, which lost 0 bases and 6 bases, there was a span of 6 bases. CDR1 is MNHEY, CDR2 SVGAGI, per germline. The CDR3 spells CASSYSGVNEQFF. CDR3 sequence (DNA): TGTGCCAGCAGTTACTCGGGCGTCAATGAGCAGTTCTTC.

The table lists this clone with a few counts. In DNA, the CDR3 is TGTGCCACCGGATGGTGGCAGGCTATCTCCTACGAGCAGTACTTC. It translates to CATGWWQAISYEQYF. The rearrangement links TRBV28 to TRBJ2-7; D is ambiguous. The V gene lost 10 bases and the J gene lost 0 bases, with 19 bases spanning the gap. From germline, CDR1 is MDHEN and CDR2 SYDVKM. The CDR3 has 15 amino acids.

The chain couples TRBV10-3 to TRBJ2-2, with D perhaps matching TRBD1 (8 bases). CDR3 size: 12 residues. V was pared by 10 bases and J by 7 bases, with 13 bases between. The germline CDR1 and CDR2 sequences are ENHRY and SYGVKD. CDR3 protein: CATNRGGGELFF. CDR3 sequence (DNA): TGTGCCACGAACAGGGGGGGCGGGGAGCTGTTTTTT.

CDR3 loop: CASRDYRGESPLHF. DNA of the CDR3: TGTGCCAGCAGGGACTACAGGGGGGAGTCACCCCTCCACTTT. The rearrangement uses TRBV6-6 and TRBJ1-6; TRBD1 aligns across 8 bases. CDR1 and CDR2 from the germline V gene are MNHNY and SVGAGI (reference sequence). V dropped 6 bases and J dropped 10; count of bases not matched to a gene: 8. CDR3 size: 14 residues.

V and J are TRBV6-5 and TRBJ1-1; D unclear. Germline assignment: CDR1 MNHEY and CDR2 SVGAGI. The CDR3 extends over 13 amino acids. V was shortened by 6 bases and J by 0 bases, with 8 bases between the two germline ends. The CDR3 nucleotides are TGTGCCAGCAGACATCGAATGAACACTGAAGCTTTCTTT. Translation: CASRHRMNTEAFF.

This clone was detected only once. The V call is TRBV4-2, the J call TRBJ2-6; possible D gene TRBD1, 5 bases. V lost 4 bases to trimming and J lost 0 bases, with 13 bases between them. CDR1 is LGHNA and CDR2 is YNFKEQ in the germline V gene. The CDR3 is 17 amino acids. The CDR3 sequence: CASSLQVRVSGANVLTF. The CDR3 nucleotides are TGTGCCAGCAGCCTACAGGTGAGAGTCTCTGGGGCCAACGTCCTGACTTTC.

V gene TRBV30 combines with J gene TRBJ2-5; 10 bases agree with TRBD2. The CDR3 totals 15 residues. The V gene end was trimmed by 0 bases and the J gene end by 3 bases; junction bases not matched to a gene: 4. The germline gives CDR1 GTSNPN, CDR2 SVGIG (reference sequence). CDR3 amino acids: CAWSVRLAGEETQYF. Written as DNA, the CDR3 is TGTGCCTGGAGTGTACGGCTAGCGGGAGAAGAGACCCAGTACTTC.

The gene calls are TRBV4-1 and TRBJ2-5, with 15 nucleotides matching TRBD2. The CDR3 has 16 residues. Germline CDR1 and CDR2: MGHRA and YSYEKL. V dropped 5 bases and J dropped 4; count of bases not matched to a gene: 5. The DNA of the CDR3 is TGCGCCAGCAGCACCGGACTAGCGGGAGGGCTAGAGACCCAGTACTTC. Protein: CASSTGLAGGLETQYF.

The chain joins TRBV5-1 to TRBJ2-2, with D possibly TRBD2 on 5 matching bases. Per the germline V gene, CDR1 is SGHRS and CDR2 is YFSETQ. This CDR3 region has 19 residues. V lost 3 bases and J 5 bases, leaving 26 bases between the germline ends. CDR3 sequence (DNA): TGCGCCAGCAGCTCGCCAACTGTCGGAGGCCTCGGGGTAACCGGGGAGCTGTTTTTT. Its translation: CASSSPTVGGLGVTGELFF.

This chain links TRBV27 with TRBJ2-1; 11 bases fit TRBD2. The CDR3 loop spans 15 amino acids. V gave up 6 bases and J gave up 10 bases; unmatched junction bases: 11. Looked up from germline, CDR1 is MNHEY and CDR2 is SMNVEV (reference sequence). CDR3 nucleotides: TGTGCCAGCAGAATTAGCGGGGGGGGTTTTGTCGAGCAGTTCTTC. Translated: CASRISGGGFVEQFF.

This rearrangement joins TRBV5-1 to TRBJ2-3; TRBD2 matches 7 bases. J gave up 5 bases and V 2 bases, and 14 bases lay outside the gene matches. Germline assignment: CDR1 SGHRS and CDR2 YFSETQ. The CDR3 runs 17 residues. In nucleotides, the CDR3 is TGCGCCAGCAGCTTCTCATACGCGGCGGGAGCAGGAGATACGCAGTATTTT. This gives the protein CASSFSYAAGAGDTQYF.